This passage covers 16 T cell receptor beta chains from one sample sequenced in a study of cytomegalovirus exposure and HLA in healthy donors. Primers: 60 Vbeta forward and 13 Jbeta reverse. Assay: immunoSEQ multiplex PCR; the TCRdb copy retains only in-frame clones and omits some. The data hold under 150,000 clones, with about 80% observed a single time. The sequenced sample consisted of PBMCs. The source of these receptors is a man between 18 and 29 years old in good health and CMV-seronegative.

This chain joins TRBV6-5 and TRBJ2-3; maybe TRBD2 (6 bases). Per germline, CDR1 MNHEY and CDR2 SVGAGI. This CDR3 is 14 amino acids long. Trimming removed 4 bases from V and 4 bases from J, with 12 bases in between. DNA for the CDR3: TGTGCCAGCAGTTTCGGGGGTATCGCAGATACGCAGTATTTT. Amino acids: CASSFGGIADTQYF.

A few counts support this clone. The rearrangement uses TRBV6-5 and TRBJ1-3; D unresolved. This CDR3 is built from 16 residues. Trimming took 2 bases from V and 0 from J, leaving 11 bases between them. CDR1 is MNHEY, CDR2 SVGAGI, per germline. CDR3 residues: CASSYAPPNSGNTIYF. The DNA of the CDR3 is TGTGCCAGCAGTTACGCACCACCTAACTCTGGAAACACCATATATTTT.

The chain links TRBV6-5 to TRBJ1-1, with TRBD1 matching 9 bases. Looked up from germline, CDR1 is MNHEY and CDR2 is SVGAGI. The CDR3 loop spans 15 amino acids. V lost 5 bases and J lost 1; bases outside the gene matches: 5. The DNA of the CDR3 is TGTGCCAGCAGTCCACGGGACAGGGCGAACACTGAAGCTTTCTTT. Translated, it gives CASSPRDRANTEAFF.

The V call is TRBV14, the J call TRBJ1-1; D gene unclear. The V end was cut by 0 bases, the J end by 3 bases, with 17 bases between. The germline V gene encodes CDR1 SGHDN and CDR2 FVKESK. The CDR3 sequence is 17 residues long. The CDR3 sequence is CASSQDIAEAWDTEAFF. The CDR3 DNA reads TGTGCCAGCAGCCAAGACATAGCGGAGGCGTGGGACACTGAAGCTTTCTTT.

This sequence joins TRBV29-1 and TRBJ2-1; 8 bases are shared with TRBD1. The CDR3 runs 15 residues. The germline gives CDR1 SQVTM, CDR2 ANQGSEA. The J segment lost 4 bases and the V segment lost 1 base, leaving 6 bases of the junction unmatched. The CDR3 loop reads CSVEGTGGPYNEQFF. DNA of the CDR3: TGCAGCGTTGAAGGTACAGGGGGACCATACAATGAGCAGTTCTTC.

The chain uses TRBV6-6 and TRBJ2-1; TRBD1 matches 12 bases. Trimming removed 6 bases from V and 8 bases from J; junction bases left unmatched: 5. Germline V CDR1 and CDR2: MNHNY, SVGAGI (reference sequence). The CDR3 is 14 amino acids. In DNA, the CDR3 is TGTGCCAGCAGCTCCGGGACAGGGGGCGATGAGCAGTTCTTC. It codes for CASSSGTGGDEQFF.

This chain links TRBV18 with TRBJ1-4; TRBD1 aligns across 8 bases. The germline V gene encodes CDR1 KGHSH and CDR2 LQKENI. The junction had 10 bases not matched to a gene; V was cut back by 5 bases and J by 8 bases. The CDR3 has 15 residues. The CDR3 here is CASSAKDRAGEKLFF. CDR3 nucleotides: TGTGCCAGCTCAGCGAAGGACAGGGCGGGAGAAAAACTGTTTTTT.

This clone was observed a handful of times. This chain links TRBV19 with TRBJ2-2, with TRBD2 matching over 9 bases. Germline V gene data show CDR1 as LNHDA and CDR2 as SQIVND (reference sequence). V gave up 7 bases and J gave up 5 bases; unmatched junction bases: 5. The CDR3 loop spans 14 amino acids. The CDR3 is CASTGLAGTGELFF. The CDR3 DNA reads as TGTGCCAGTACAGGGCTAGCGGGGACCGGGGAGCTGTTTTTT.

This sequence joins TRBV29-1 and TRBJ1-1, with a weak D call TRBD1 (5 bases). Germline values: CDR1 SQVTM, CDR2 ANQGSEA. V dropped 4 bases and J dropped 12 bases, with 12 bases sitting between them. CDR3 length: 10 residues. The CDR3 nucleotides read TGCAGCGTTGCCAGGGAAGGAACTTTCTTT. Translation: CSVAREGTFF.

This chain joins TRBV6-4 and TRBJ1-5, with a tentative D call TRBD1 (6 bases). The CDR3 covers 13 residues. V dropped 5 bases and J dropped 3 bases, with 8 bases sitting between them. Per the germline V gene, CDR1 is MRHNA and CDR2 is SNTAGT. The CDR3 sequence is CASSPGDNQPQHF. DNA for the CDR3: TGTGCCAGCAGTCCAGGGGACAATCAGCCCCAGCATTTT.

The chain employs TRBV7-6 and TRBJ1-4, with a tentative D call TRBD1 (5 bases). The CDR3 sequence is 15 residues long. Between the trimmed V and J ends, which lost 2 bases and 5 bases, there was a span of 12 bases. The germline V gene encodes CDR1 SGHVS and CDR2 FNYEAQ. The CDR3 is CASSLMRGRNEKLFF. CDR3 in DNA: TGTGCCAGCAGCTTAATGCGGGGACGGAATGAAAAACTGTTTTTT.

This chain's CDR3 is CASSSTGDSYNEQFF. The CDR3 nucleotides read TGTGCCAGCAGCTCGACAGGAGACTCCTACAATGAGCAGTTCTTC. The chain recombines TRBV5-4 with TRBJ2-1, with D perhaps matching TRBD1 (6 bases). The germline V gene has CDR1 SGHNT and CDR2 YYREEE (reference sequence). This CDR3 comprises 15 residues. V was clipped by 3 bases and J by 0 bases, with 10 bases between them.

The chain couples TRBV5-6 to TRBJ1-2; D is perhaps TRBD1 (5 bases). This CDR3 comprises 13 residues. V was cut by 5 bases and J by 13 bases, with 21 bases left in between. Germline CDR1 is SGHDT and CDR2 is YYEEEE. CDR3 amino acids: CASSMRQPNLRTF. The CDR3 DNA is TGTGCCAGCAGTATGCGACAGCCTAACCTACGCACCTTC.

This rearrangement joins TRBV19 to TRBJ1-1; D perhaps matches TRBD1 (5 bases). This CDR3 region has 14 residues. Deletions cut 6 bases from V and 1 base from J, with 12 bases between. Germline values: CDR1 LNHDA, CDR2 SQIVND (reference sequence). The CDR3: CASREGLPNTEAFF. The CDR3 DNA reads TGTGCCAGTAGGGAGGGACTGCCGAACACTGAAGCTTTCTTT.

CDR3 DNA sequence: TGTGCCAGCAGTCACCGGACAGCTACTGATACTGAAGCTTTCTTT. Its protein product is CASSHRTATDTEAFF. The chain uses TRBV6-5 and TRBJ1-1, with D maybe TRBD1 (6 bases). V lost 5 bases and J lost 5, with 18 bases in between. Germline lookup yields CDR1 MNHEY and CDR2 SVGAGI. This CDR3 spans 15 amino acids.

With regard to this clone: Mismatch with germline at one junction end may stem from a read error. The V and J genes are TRBV7-9 and TRBJ2-7, with 9 nucleotides matching TRBD1. Germline V gene sequence: CDR1 SEHNR, CDR2 FQNEAQ (reference sequence). The CDR3 spans 15 residues. CDR3 nucleotides: TGTTCCAGCAGCCAACAGGGGGCATACTCCTACGAGCAGTACTTC. Protein: CSSSQQGAYSYEQYF. Combining the CDR3 with reference TRBV7-9 and TRBJ2-7 gives the whole variable domain DTGVSQNPRHKITKRGQNVTFRCDPISEHNRLYWYRQTLGQGPEFLTYFQNEAQLEKSRLLSDRFSAERPKGSFSTLEIQRTEQGDSAMYLCSSSQQGAYSYEQYFGPGTRLTVT.